This is a list of T cell receptor beta chains from one sample in a study of prognosis after radiotherapy for stage I lung cancer. TCRdb analysed the multiplex PCR reads with MiXCR anew, one entry per CDR3 protein. The sample has 15,000 to 20,000 distinct CDR3 sequences, 40% to 55% seen once; the top ten hold approximately 30%. The specimen comprised PBMCs, sampled before or after stereotactic body radiation therapy (not recorded which). The source of these receptors is a donor older than 45 with non-small cell lung cancer. Both conserved end residues are part of each CDR3. D genes are given only for firm matches. Size values are once, few and many counts, or a class for expanded clones, and some rows have none.

V	D	size	J	CDR3	DNA
TRBV11-2	-	-	TRBJ1-3	CASSSGSYSGNTIYF	TGTGCCAGCAGCTCGGGATCCTACTCTGGAAACACCATATATTTT
TRBV5-1	-	-	TRBJ2-3	CASSLASLDYANTDTQYF	TGCGCCAGCAGCTTGGCTTCCCTGGACTACGCAAACACAGATACGCAGTATTTT
TRBV20-1	-	many	TRBJ2-3	CSANADTQYF	TGCAGTGCTAACGCAGATACGCAGTATTTT
TRBV5-8	-	many	TRBJ2-3	CASSLVAGLDTQYF	TGTGCCAGCAGCTTGGTGGCGGGTTTAGATACGCAGTATTTT
TRBV5-4	TRBD2	-	TRBJ2-1	CASSLPGLAGDRGMEQFF	TGTGCCAGCAGCTTGCCGGGACTAGCGGGAGATCGGGGGATGGAGCAGTTCTTC
TRBV19	-	few	TRBJ2-2	CASSINKGTGELFF	TGTGCCAGTAGTATAAACAAGGGAACCGGGGAGCTGTTTTTT
TRBV7-2	TRBD2	many	TRBJ2-1	CASSHRAGGQDNEQFF	TGTGCCAGCAGCCACAGAGCGGGAGGGCAGGACAATGAGCAGTTCTTC
TRBV4-1	-	-	TRBJ2-1	CASSRDMYNEQFF	TGCGCCAGTTCCCGGGACATGTACAATGAGCAGTTCTTC
TRBV27	-	-	TRBJ2-1	CASSSVERYEQFF	TGTGCCAGCAGTTCAGTTGAGAGGTATGAGCAGTTCTTC
TRBV7-9	-	-	TRBJ2-2	CASSLAWRGVSTGELFF	TGTGCCAGCAGCTTAGCTTGGCGGGGCGTGAGCACCGGGGAGCTGTTTTTT
TRBV5-1	-	-	TRBJ2-1	CASSLSGGSNEQFF	TGCGCCAGCAGCTTGTCGGGCGGCTCCAATGAGCAGTTCTTC
TRBV28	-	many	TRBJ2-7	CASMVGIGYEQYF	TGTGCCAGCATGGTCGGGATTGGGTACGAGCAGTACTTC
TRBV27	TRBD1	-	TRBJ1-2	CATIRNDRVPDYGYTF	TGTGCCACGATACGAAACGACAGGGTCCCCGACTATGGCTACACCTTC
TRBV27	TRBD1	-	TRBJ1-6	CASGWDRGRLHF	TGTGCCAGCGGCTGGGACAGGGGGCGCCTCCACTTT
TRBV30	-	-	TRBJ1-6	CARSPRTEYGSPLHF	TGTGCCCGGAGTCCCCGGACAGAGTACGGTTCACCCCTCCACTTT
TRBV11-2	-	-	TRBJ2-2	CASITGETGELFF	TGTGCCAGCATCACCGGGGAAACCGGTGAGCTGTTTTTT